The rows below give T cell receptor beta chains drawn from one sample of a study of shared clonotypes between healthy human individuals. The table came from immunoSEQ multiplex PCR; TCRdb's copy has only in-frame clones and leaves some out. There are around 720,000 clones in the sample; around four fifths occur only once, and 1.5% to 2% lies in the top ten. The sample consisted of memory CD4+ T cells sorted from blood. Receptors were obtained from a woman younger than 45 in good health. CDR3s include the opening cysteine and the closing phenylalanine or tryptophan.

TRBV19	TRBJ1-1	CASTGQGWPEAFF
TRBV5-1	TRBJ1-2	CASSRGQETNYGYTF
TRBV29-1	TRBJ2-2	CIVTTNTGELFF
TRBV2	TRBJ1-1	CASTPPGNTEAFF
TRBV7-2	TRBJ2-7	CASSEYIRDEQYF
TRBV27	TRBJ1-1	CASSLGGAGTEAFF
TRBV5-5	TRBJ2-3	CASSSTGDSDTQYF
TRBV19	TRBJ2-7	CASSIDLRTVEQYF
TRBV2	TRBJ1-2	CASSEGQGYGYTF
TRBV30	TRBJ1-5	CAWSPQGISNQPQHF
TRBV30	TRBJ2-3	CAWSVLAGASYTDTQYF
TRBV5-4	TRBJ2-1	CASSTNNEQFF
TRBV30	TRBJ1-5	CAWSVGQGGYQPQHF
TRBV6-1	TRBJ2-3	CASSEAGLAVPTDTQYF
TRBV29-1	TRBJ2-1	CSVLAGGGNEQFF
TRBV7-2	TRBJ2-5	CASSLTTRTETQYF
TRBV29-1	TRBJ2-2	CSVVMTGMNTGELFF
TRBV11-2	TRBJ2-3	CASSPIWDRGRTDTQYF
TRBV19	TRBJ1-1	CASSIKGTTEAFF
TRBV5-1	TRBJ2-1	CASSGGTSGTYNEQFF
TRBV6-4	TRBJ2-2	CASSDGANTGELFF
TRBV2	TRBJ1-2	CASKDWGSNYGYTF
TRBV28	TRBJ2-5	CASTSGNLAGGRGETQYF
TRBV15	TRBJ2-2	CATSREGQNTGELFF
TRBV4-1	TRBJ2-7	CASSQDSVLLGEQYF
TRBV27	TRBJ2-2	CASSLSAAAPGELFF
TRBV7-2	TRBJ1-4	CASSVGTGVTNEKLFF
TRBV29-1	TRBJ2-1	CSVDHPGAYNEQFF
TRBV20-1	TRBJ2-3	CSGSVADTQYF
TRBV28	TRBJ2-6	CASTKTRASGANVLTF